This T cell receptor beta chain was captured in a study of regulatory T cells in long-lasting Graves disease. General study findings and limits: Persistent patients shared more public clonotypes (about 2,800) than newly diagnosed patients (about 1,000). Persistent disease preferred TRBV28, TRBJ1-2 and TRBJ2-5; new disease, TRBV20-1 and TRBJ2-1.

Regarding this clonotype: Antigen: not known.

Combining iRepertoire HTBI primers with Arm-PCR of CDR3 regions, the authors built TCR beta libraries. Original handling: Identification yielded 60 or so TRBV and around 15 TRBJ segments across samples. TCRdb redid the calling of the multiplex PCR reads with MiXCR, one entry per CDR3 protein. None of the V and J calls come from the authors' own analysis; TCRdb made them. Among some 330,000 distinct CDR3 sequences listed, 23% were seen once. Trimming removed 7 bases from V and 4 bases from J, with 11 bases in between. The CDR3 spans 13 residues. Germline V lookup: CDR1 MNHNS, CDR2 SASEGT. Specified time point: persistent/refractory GD, antithyroid drugs over 5 years with positive TRAb. TCR sequences were obtained from RNA taken from PBMCs.

The V and J genes are TRBV6-1 and TRBJ2-4; D ambiguous. Sample: peripheral blood mononuclear cells (PBMCs), taken when the disease was refractory, from a patient treated with antithyroid drugs. This sequence originates from a woman aged 40 to 50 with Graves disease. The CDR3 sequence is CASNRDLKNIQYF. For the CDR3, the DNA is TGTGCCAGCAACAGAGACCTTAAAAACATTCAGTACTTC.